Shown below are 18 T cell receptor beta chains from a single sample sequenced in a study of T cells in Graves' hyperthyroidism and ophthalmopathy. There were TCR beta CDR3 regions amplified from RNA transcripts. Initially, a first-round RT-PCR of the TCR CDR3 employed the HTBI primer set. Via MiXCR, TCRdb re-called the multiplex PCR reads, giving one row per CDR3 protein. The sample lists a few hundred thousand distinct CDR3 sequences, 15% to 17% seen once, with 6.5% to 8% in the top ten. Material for sequencing was blood. The receptor set was obtained from a woman aged 25 to 39 with Graves' hyperthyroidism.

This clonotype was recorded a few times. The V gene is TRBV18, the J gene TRBJ2-2, with a weak D call TRBD2 (5 bases). Germline lookup yields CDR1 KGHSH and CDR2 LQKENI. Trimming pared 5 bases from V and 8 bases from J, leaving 18 bases between. The CDR3 runs to 15 residues. CDR3 sequence (DNA): TGTGCCAGCTCATCGGACTCTCCGGAAGGGGGGGAGCTGTTTTTT. This codes for CASSSDSPEGGELFF.

Concerning this clonotype itself: This may come from a read error, since a much larger clone is one base off. The rearrangement links TRBV3-1 to TRBJ2-1, with D perhaps matching TRBD1 (5 bases). Germline-derived CDR1 and CDR2 are LGHDT and YNNKEL (reference sequence). Trimming removed 7 bases at V and 7 bases at J, with 17 bases between. This CDR3 comprises 14 residues. The CDR3 sequence is CASILWGAGNEQFF. The CDR3 DNA reads TGTGCCAGCATCCTCTGGGGCGCCGGGAATGAGCAGTTCTTC.

V and J are TRBV7-8 and TRBJ2-2, with 11 bases aligning to TRBD1. Germline CDR1 SGHVS, CDR2 FQNEAQ. This CDR3 is 16 amino acids long. The ends lost 5 bases at V and 5 bases at J; junction bases unmatched: 7. CDR3 region: CASSAGQGGNTGELFF. The CDR3 DNA reads TGTGCCAGCAGCGCGGGACAGGGGGGTAATACCGGGGAGCTGTTTTTT.

The rearrangement joins TRBV24-1 to TRBJ2-1; tentatively, D is TRBD1 (6 bases). The CDR3 consists of 14 residues. Trimming removed 3 bases from V and 9 bases from J, with 14 bases in between. Germline V gives CDR1 KGHDR, CDR2 SFDVKD. The chain's CDR3 is CATSDRAGAVEQFF. For the CDR3, the DNA is TGTGCCACCAGTGATCGGGCAGGGGCCGTTGAGCAGTTCTTC.

This clonotype has ten or more counts. The chain links TRBV20-1 to TRBJ2-7; 8 bases align to TRBD1. J lost 4 bases, V lost 3 bases, and 8 bases had no gene match. Germline values: CDR1 DFQATT, CDR2 SNEGSKA (reference sequence). The CDR3 spans 14 residues. This CDR3 reads CSASTQGATYEQYF. As DNA, the CDR3 is TGCAGTGCTAGCACCCAGGGGGCAACGTACGAGCAGTACTTC.

In its sample, this clonotype was seen many times. This sequence joins TRBV28 and TRBJ2-4; no reliable D call. The CDR3 sequence is 12 residues long. The germline CDR1 and CDR2 sequences are MDHEN and SYDVKM. With 11 bases removed from V and 1 base from J, the gap between germline ends came to 9 bases. The CDR3 region is CAGWVAKNIQYF. CDR3 bases: TGTGCCGGCTGGGTGGCCAAAAACATTCAGTACTTC.

The chain combines TRBV7-9 with TRBJ2-1; D not certain. V dropped 1 base and J dropped 7 bases, with 11 bases sitting between them. Germline V gene sequence: CDR1 SEHNR, CDR2 FQNEAQ (reference sequence). This CDR3 is built from 14 residues. The CDR3, as DNA: TGTGCCAGCAGCTTAGGGCAGGTAGTAAATGAGCAGTTCTTC. Protein: CASSLGQVVNEQFF.

This clonotype has just a few counts. V usage is TRBV5-5 and J usage is TRBJ2-1, with TRBD2 identical over 11 bases. Per germline, CDR1 SGHKS and CDR2 YYEKEE (reference sequence). V lost 4 bases to trimming and J lost 8 bases; unmatched junction nucleotides: 14. The CDR3 covers 17 residues. CDR3 in DNA: TGTGCCAGCAGCCGAGGTAGAACTAGCGGGAGTTATCATGAGCAGTTCTTC. Residues: CASSRGRTSGSYHEQFF. Based on the CDR3 plus reference TRBV5-5 and TRBJ2-1, the full variable domain is DAGVTQSPTHLIKTRGQQVTLRCSPISGHKSVSWYQQVLGQGPQFIFQYYEKEERGRGNFPDRFSARQFPNYSSELNVNALLLGDSALYLCASSRGRTSGSYHEQFFGPGTRLTVL.

This clonotype was observed many times. This chain connects TRBV29-1 to TRBJ2-1; 9 nucleotides align to TRBD2. The CDR3 covers 16 residues. Germline V gene data show CDR1 as SQVTM and CDR2 as ANQGSEA. The CDR3 DNA reads TGCAGTGCAATCGGCGGGAGGGAAAGCTCCTACAATGAGCAGTTCTTC. Translation: CSAIGGRESSYNEQFF.

This clonotype was observed many times. The V gene is TRBV20-1, the J gene TRBJ1-1, with 7 bases fitting TRBD1. The CDR3 contains 13 residues. The germline gives CDR1 DFQATT, CDR2 SNEGSKA (reference sequence). Germline trimming cut 3 bases from V and 3 bases from J; bases unmatched to any gene: 4. The CDR3 nucleotides read TGCAGTGCTAGGGTACAGGGGCACACTGAAGCTTTCTTT. Translating it yields CSARVQGHTEAFF.

This clonotype was seen ten or more times. The genes are TRBV7-2 and TRBJ1-5; D gene ambiguous. The germline V and J ends were trimmed by 1 base and 2 bases, with 9 bases remaining between them. The CDR3 is 15 amino acids. In germline, CDR1 is SGHTA, CDR2 FQGNSA. DNA of the CDR3: TGTGCCAGCAGCTTAGTAGGACCAGGCAATCAGCCCCAGCATTTT. Its translation is CASSLVGPGNQPQHF.

As concerns this clonotype: One end of the junction varies from germline; a read error may be responsible. The chain carries TRBV12-3 or TRBV12-4 and TRBJ2-2; D tentatively reads TRBD1 or TRBD2 (5 bases each). The CDR3 has 18 amino acids. For the CDR3, the DNA is TGTGCCAGCAGTTCGAACGCTAAAAGTTGGGGGAACACCGGGGAGCTGTCTTTT. Protein product: CASSSNAKSWGNTGELSF.

Many counts were recorded for this clonotype. The rearrangement joins TRBV18 to TRBJ1-5; D uncertain. The germline V and J ends were trimmed by 2 bases and 7 bases, with 9 bases remaining between them. The germline V gene has CDR1 KGHSH and CDR2 LQKENI. The CDR3 is made up of 13 amino acids. The CDR3 coding sequence is TGTGCCAGCTCACCAATTGGGGAACAGCCCCAGCATTTT. Residues: CASSPIGEQPQHF.

Worth noting for this clonotype: A much larger clone differs from this one at a single base, so this may be a read error. V and J are TRBV28 and TRBJ2-1; 8 nucleotides line up with TRBD2. The closer fit of TRBJ2-7 to the DNA end suggests the J call may be wrong. The V gene's germline CDR1 is MDHEN and CDR2 SYDVKM. The CDR3 spans 16 residues. CDR3 nucleotide sequence: TGTGCCAGCAGTTTGGACGCGGGAGGAGGCTACAATGAGCAGTACTTC. Translation: CASSLDAGGGYNEQYF.

At least ten counts were recorded for this clonotype. The chain carries TRBV7-3 and TRBJ1-5; a possible D gene is TRBD1 (6 bases). V lost 5 bases to trimming and J lost 6 bases, with 20 bases between them. Germline loops: CDR1 SGHTA, CDR2 FQGTGA. The CDR3 spans 16 residues. CDR3 loop: CASSPEGGEIGQPQHF. CDR3 coding DNA: TGTGCCAGCAGCCCAGAGGGGGGGGAGATAGGTCAGCCCCAGCATTTT. Full variable domain (missing parts from reference TRBV7-3 and TRBJ1-5): GAGVSQTPSNKVTEKGKYVELRCDPISGHTALYWYRQSLGQGPEFLIYFQGTGAADDSGLPNDRFFAVRPEGSVSTLKIQRTERGDSAVYLCASSPEGGEIGQPQHFGDGTRLSIL.

The chain employs TRBV19 and TRBJ2-3; no clear D gene. Trimming pared 1 base from V and 1 base from J, leaving 15 bases between. Germline V CDR1 and CDR2: LNHDA, SQIVND (reference sequence). The CDR3 extends over 17 amino acids. The CDR3 spells CASSIGAVRRGTDTQYF. CDR3 nucleotides: TGTGCCAGTAGTATAGGGGCCGTTCGGCGAGGCACAGATACGCAGTATTTT.

This clonotype was observed many times. The CDR3 DNA reads as TGTGCCAGCAGCTTATCTAGCGGCTACGAGCAGTACTTC. Its protein is CASSLSSGYEQYF. V usage is TRBV7-2 and J usage is TRBJ2-7, with TRBD2 matching 7 bases. After removal of 2 bases from V and 3 bases from J, the junction contained 1 base not matched to a gene. Germline V gene data show CDR1 as SGHTA and CDR2 as FQGNSA. The CDR3 runs to 13 residues.

The V gene is TRBV12-3 or TRBV12-4, the J gene TRBJ2-2; 7 nucleotides line up with TRBD2. The CDR3 runs to 16 residues. V lost 1 base, J lost 0 bases, and 2 bases stayed unmatched. The CDR3 spells CASSLGGGANTGELFF. DNA for the CDR3: TGTGCCAGCAGTTTAGGCGGGGGAGCGAACACCGGGGAGCTGTTTTTT.